The entry that follows covers one TCR beta chain sequence. The antigen remains unidentified. At one boundary the junction diverges from the germline segment, which might be a read error. These data originate in a study of T cell responses to AZD1222 COVID-19 vaccine. General study points: Females made up more of the donors, who were largely white British, and clonal diversity may have come out too low. Nearly half of the spike-specific TCRs reportedly recognize variant regions that carry no mutations.

Clones were sequenced by immunoSEQ multiplex PCR, and TCRdb holds only the in-frame ones, with some missing. The table has about 100,000 clones, more than 75% seen once. Germline V gene data show CDR1 as MDHEN and CDR2 as SYDVKM. This CDR3 region has 12 residues. The sequencing here drew on peripheral blood, taken on day 0 of AZD1222 vaccination. The clonotype originates from an adult in good health. The chain carries TRBV28 and TRBJ1-1; a weak D match, TRBD1 (6 bases). CDR3 loop: CACRQGRGEAFF. CDR3 bases: TGTGCCTGCAGGCAGGGGAGGGGTGAGGCTTTCTTT.